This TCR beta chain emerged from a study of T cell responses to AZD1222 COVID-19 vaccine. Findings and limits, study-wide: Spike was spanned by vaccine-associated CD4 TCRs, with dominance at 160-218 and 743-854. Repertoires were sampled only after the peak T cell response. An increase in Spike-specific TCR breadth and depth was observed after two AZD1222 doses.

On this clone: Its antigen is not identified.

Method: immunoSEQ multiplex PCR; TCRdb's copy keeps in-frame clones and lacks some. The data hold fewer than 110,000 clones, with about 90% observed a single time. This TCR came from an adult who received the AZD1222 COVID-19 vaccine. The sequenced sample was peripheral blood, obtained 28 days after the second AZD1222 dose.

In DNA, the CDR3 is TGTGCCAGCAGCCCGCATAGCGGGAGTGGCACAGATACGCAGTATTTT. It codes for CASSPHSGSGTDTQYF. J is TRBJ2-3 and V is TRBV11-2, with TRBD2 matching 9 bases. Germline loops: CDR1 SGHAT, CDR2 FQNNGV. V gave up 5 bases and J gave up 1 base; unmatched junction bases: 7. The length of the CDR3 is 16 residues.